A single sample is the source of the 8 T cell receptor beta chains below, sequenced in a study of blood T cell repertoires in COVID-19. TCRdb keeps only in-frame clones here, not all; method: immunoSEQ multiplex PCR. Of roughly 390,000 clones in the sample, 85% were seen once. The sample taken for sequencing was peripheral blood. These receptors all come from a young woman with acute or convalescent COVID-19.

V usage is TRBV27 and J usage is TRBJ2-7, with 9 positions matching TRBD2. The CDR3 consists of 16 residues. V lost 5 bases to trimming and J lost 0 bases; unmatched junction nucleotides: 8. Per the germline V gene, CDR1 is MNHEY and CDR2 is SMNVEV (reference sequence). In DNA, the CDR3 is TGTGCCAGCAGTCCCCCAGTTAGCGGGGGCTCCTACGAGCAGTACTTC. The encoded protein is CASSPPVSGGSYEQYF.

The V and J genes are TRBV19 and TRBJ1-5; D is perhaps TRBD1 (5 bases). Between the trimmed V and J ends, which lost 1 base and 0 bases, there was a span of 13 bases. CDR3 size: 17 residues. Germline V gene data show CDR1 as LNHDA and CDR2 as SQIVND (reference sequence). CDR3 coding DNA: TGTGCCAGTAGTATAGGGGGGGAGTTACTTAGCAATCAGCCCCAGCATTTT. Residues: CASSIGGELLSNQPQHF.

The V gene is TRBV5-1, the J gene TRBJ1-4, with D uncertain. Looked up from germline, CDR1 is SGHRS and CDR2 is YFSETQ. The CDR3 runs to 13 residues. Trimming removed 8 bases from V and 3 bases from J, with 11 bases in between. CDR3: CARADRPNEKLFF. The CDR3 nucleotides are TGCGCCAGAGCGGACCGACCTAATGAAAAACTGTTTTTT.

The genes are TRBV5-6 and TRBJ2-1; D unresolved. The CDR3 has 11 amino acids. V dropped 3 bases and J dropped 8 bases, with 6 bases sitting between them. Germline CDR1 SGHDT, CDR2 YYEEEE. This CDR3 reads CASSSHDEQFF. The CDR3 nucleotides read TGTGCCAGCAGCTCCCATGATGAGCAGTTCTTC.

This sequence joins TRBV2 and TRBJ1-5; no reliable D call. V was clipped by 7 bases and J by 6 bases, with 10 bases between them. The germline gives CDR1 SNHLY, CDR2 FYNNEI. The CDR3 contains 12 residues. The DNA for the CDR3 is TGTGCCAGCACCCCCGGTCGTCAGCCCCAGCATTTT. Its translation is CASTPGRQPQHF.

The chain recombines TRBV6-6 with TRBJ2-1; possible D gene TRBD2, 5 bases. The CDR3 extends over 13 amino acids. CDR1 is MNHNY, CDR2 SVGAGI, per germline (reference sequence). V lost 7 bases to trimming and J lost 10 bases, with 17 bases between them. The DNA for the CDR3 is TGTGCCAGCACCGAGTCATACCCGGGAGAGCAGTTCTTC. This codes for CASTESYPGEQFF.

The gene calls are TRBV19 and TRBJ2-1, with D maybe TRBD2 (5 bases). From germline, CDR1 is LNHDA and CDR2 SQIVND (reference sequence). The CDR3 runs 12 residues. V lost 4 bases and J lost 5, with 6 bases in between. The DNA for the CDR3 is TGTGCCAGTAGTACCGGGGACAATGAGCAGTTCTTC. It yields the protein CASSTGDNEQFF.

This clone was recorded only once. The V call is TRBV9, the J call TRBJ2-5, with TRBD1 as a possible D gene (6 bases). Trimming took off 3 bases at V and 4 bases at J, with 10 bases between the two ends. This CDR3 region has 13 residues. CDR1 SGDLS and CDR2 YYNGEE come from the germline V gene. As DNA, the CDR3 is TGTGCCAGCAGCGGCAACAGGGCAGAGACCCAGTACTTC. It translates to CASSGNRAETQYF.